This paragraph reports one T cell receptor (beta chain). TCRdb called the 5' RACE reads again in MiXCR, with one record for every CDR3 protein. Found here are 350,000 to 500,000 distinct CDR3 sequences, less than 25% of them singletons; the top ten hold around 13%. This sample is part of a study of T-cell memory formation after mild COVID-19. Turning to the study itself: For the most part, TCR clusters were specific to one donor.

The germline gives CDR1 MNHNS, CDR2 SASEGT. Trimming took off 2 bases at V and 4 bases at J, with 12 bases between the two ends. This CDR3 has 14 amino acids. The sequence came from an adult woman who had mild COVID-19 (a few samples of this study predate the infection). Cell type and time point are not known. The sample taken for sequencing was PBMCs or a T cell subset sorted from them (not recorded which). The genes are TRBV6-1 and TRBJ2-7; perhaps TRBD1 as D (5 bases). Here the CDR3 reads CASSEWGQRYEQYF. The DNA for the CDR3 is TGTGCCAGCAGTGAATGGGGCCAGAGGTACGAGCAGTACTTC.